Each of the 30 T cell receptor beta chains below was sequenced from the same sample in a study of shared clonotypes between healthy human individuals. Produced via immunoSEQ multiplex PCR; TCRdb's table is partial and in-frame only. Of over 400,000 clones listed, over 75% are singletons. Sample: PBMCs. These receptors originate from a woman aged 40 to 50 in good health. Some clones in this sample may be carry-over from other donors' samples.

On this clone: It may be a read error: a sequence one base away is much more abundant. The V call is TRBV29-1, the J call TRBJ1-2; 7 bases align to TRBD1. This CDR3 has 13 residues. V was pared by 0 bases and J by 9 bases, with 7 bases of the junction left unmatched. Germline CDR1 is SQVTM and CDR2 is ANQGSEA. The CDR3 region has the DNA TGCAGCGTTGAAGAAACAGGGGATGGTAGCTACACCTTC. Encoded protein: CSVEETGDGSYTF.

This clone was counted only a few times. Additional DNA sequences in this sample encode the identical CDR3. This chain connects TRBV4-2 to TRBJ2-7; the D is unclear. The CDR3 has 12 residues. CDR1 is LGHNA, CDR2 YNFKEQ, per germline. V lost 1 base and J lost 3, with 4 bases in between. The DNA of the CDR3 is TGTGCCAGCAGCCAAGGGAACTACGAGCAGTACTTC. Encoded protein: CASSQGNYEQYF.

This clone was picked up one time. The V and J genes are TRBV4-1 and TRBJ2-1, with a possible D match to TRBD1 (6 bases). The CDR3 contains 12 residues. Germline assignment: CDR1 MGHRA and CDR2 YSYEKL. The germline V and J ends were trimmed by 4 bases and 9 bases, with 10 bases remaining between them. The CDR3 DNA reads TGCGCCAGCAGCCGACACAGGGCTGAGCAGTTCTTC. Encoded protein: CASSRHRAEQFF.

The chain employs TRBV27 and TRBJ1-5, with D possibly TRBD1 on 6 matching bases. Germline assignment: CDR1 MNHEY and CDR2 SMNVEV (reference sequence). The CDR3 length is 14 residues. The germline V and J ends were trimmed by 5 bases and 5 bases, with 13 bases remaining between them. The DNA for the CDR3 is TGTGCCAGCAGTCTCCAGGGGACCCATCAGCCCCAGCATTTT. Translation: CASSLQGTHQPQHF.

Comment on this clone: One base separates it from a far larger clone, so it is likely a read error. The J gene is TRBJ1-2, the V gene TRBV2, with D tentatively TRBD1 (5 bases). Germline V gene lookup returns CDR1 SNHLY and CDR2 FYNNEI. The CDR3 extends over 13 amino acids. V lost 6 bases, J lost 2 bases, and 10 bases lay in between. CDR3 protein: CASRAQVNYGYTF. As DNA, the CDR3 is TGTGCCAGCAGGGCACAGGTAAACTATGGCTACACCTTC. Based on the CDR3 plus reference TRBV2 and TRBJ1-2, the full variable domain is EPEVTQTPSHQVTQMGQEVILRCVPISNHLYFYWYRQILGQKVEFLVSFYNNEISEKSEIFDDQFSVERPDGSNFTLKIRSTKLEDSAMYFCASRAQVNYGYTFGSGTRLTVV.

V is TRBV28 and J is TRBJ1-1; D is undetermined. Germline V gene lookup returns CDR1 MDHEN and CDR2 SYDVKM. The length of the CDR3 is 13 residues. Trimming cost V 6 bases and J 0 bases, with 8 bases left between them. This CDR3 reads CASRVEMNTEAFF. The CDR3 region has the DNA TGTGCCAGCAGGGTAGAGATGAACACTGAAGCTTTCTTT. Together with reference TRBV28 and TRBJ1-1, the CDR3 gives the full variable domain: DVKVTQSSRYLVKRTGEKVFLECVQDMDHENMFWYRQDPGLGLRLIYFSYDVKMKEKGDIPEGYSVSREKKERFSLILESASTNQTSMYLCASRVEMNTEAFFGQGTRLTVV.

The CDR3: CAWSVGSGRTDTQYF. DNA for the CDR3: TGTGCCTGGAGTGTAGGCAGCGGTCGAACAGATACGCAGTATTTT. The V call is TRBV30, the J call TRBJ2-3; D possibly corresponds to TRBD2 (5 bases). Per germline, CDR1 GTSNPN and CDR2 SVGIG (reference sequence). There are 15 residues in the CDR3. The V end lost 0 bases, the J end lost 3 bases, and 13 bases lay between the germline ends.

The CDR3 spells CSGRTGDLYGYTF. CDR3 sequence (DNA): TGCAGCGGCCGAACAGGGGACCTCTATGGCTACACCTTC. The rearrangement uses TRBV29-1 and TRBJ1-2; the match to TRBD1 covers 7 bases. CDR1 and CDR2 from the germline V gene are SQVTM and ANQGSEA. The CDR3 has 13 amino acids. V shed 7 bases, J shed 4 bases, and the junction held 9 bases outside the gene matches.

About this clone itself: Only one base separates this from a far larger clonotype, so it likely reflects a read error. The CDR3 spells CTSSITGQSGGYTF. The CDR3 DNA reads as TGTACCAGTAGTATAACCGGACAATCGGGAGGCTACACCTTC. The genes are TRBV19 and TRBJ1-2; D is perhaps TRBD1 (5 bases). Germline lookup yields CDR1 LNHDA and CDR2 SQIVND (reference sequence). The CDR3 extends over 14 amino acids.

V usage is TRBV28 and J usage is TRBJ1-2; no clear D gene. Trimming stripped 5 bases from V and 7 bases from J, with 14 bases between. The germline V gene encodes CDR1 MDHEN and CDR2 SYDVKM. The length of the CDR3 is 13 residues. The CDR3 DNA is TGTGCCAGCAGTCTAGGGCTAGCGGGTGGCTACACCTTC. Its translation: CASSLGLAGGYTF.

J is TRBJ2-2 and V is TRBV6-6; 14 positions agree with TRBD2. The germline V gene encodes CDR1 MNHNY and CDR2 SVGAGI (reference sequence). With 5 bases clipped from V and 5 bases from J, the junction kept 1 base outside the gene matches. The CDR3 loop spans 15 amino acids. The CDR3 loop reads CASSGLAGGTGELFF. DNA of the CDR3: TGTGCCAGCAGTGGACTAGCGGGAGGTACCGGGGAGCTGTTTTTT.

The chain links TRBV7-3 to TRBJ2-2; tentative D call: TRBD1 (5 bases). Germline CDR1 is SGHTA and CDR2 is FQGTGA. Trimming removed 4 bases at V and 5 bases at J, with 11 bases between. This CDR3 contains 14 residues. CDR3 region: CASSSYRGTGELFF. The DNA for the CDR3 is TGTGCCAGCAGCTCCTATAGGGGTACCGGGGAGCTGTTTTTT.

In its sample, this clone was seen once. The chain employs TRBV29-1 and TRBJ2-7; TRBD1 aligns across 10 bases. Germline V lookup: CDR1 SQVTM, CDR2 ANQGSEA. V was clipped by 4 bases and J by 6 bases; unmatched bases: 9. This CDR3 is 14 amino acids long. CDR3 region: CSVVVRDRGFEQYF. In DNA, the CDR3 is TGCAGCGTTGTAGTTAGGGACAGGGGTTTCGAGCAGTACTTC.

This chain connects TRBV5-4 to TRBJ1-2, with D possibly being TRBD1 (6 bases). V dropped 1 base and J dropped 2 bases, with 12 bases sitting between them. This CDR3 spans 15 amino acids. Germline lookup yields CDR1 SGHNT and CDR2 YYREEE (reference sequence). The CDR3 sequence: CASSLSTGLNYGYTF. The CDR3 DNA follows: TGTGCCAGCAGCTTGAGCACAGGGTTAAACTATGGCTACACCTTC. Full variable domain (outside the CDR3, taken from reference TRBV5-4 and TRBJ1-2): ETGVTQSPTHLIKTRGQQVTLRCSSQSGHNTVSWYQQALGQGPQFIFQYYREEENGRGNFPPRFSGLQFPNYSSELNVNALELDDSALYLCASSLSTGLNYGYTFGSGTRLTVV.

Remarks on this clone: It differs at one base from a far larger clone, so likely a read error. This likely comes from a read error, as the CDR3 has no conserved phenylalanine or tryptophan at its end. V is TRBV4-3 and J is TRBJ1-2, with 9 bases identical to TRBD1. Germline V gene sequence: CDR1 LGHNA, CDR2 YSLEER. V lost 4 bases to trimming and J lost 8 bases; unmatched junction nucleotides: 5. This CDR3 contains 13 residues. The CDR3 here is CASSPGQGLGYTL. CDR3 bases: TGCGCCAGCAGCCCGGGACAGGGCTTAGGCTACACCCTC.

This clone was detected once. The chain carries TRBV19 and TRBJ2-2; D gene unclear. V dropped 1 base and J dropped 5 bases, with 14 bases sitting between them. Germline V CDR1 and CDR2: LNHDA, SQIVND (reference sequence). This CDR3 is built from 16 residues. The CDR3 DNA sequence: TGTGCCAGTAGTATAGGGGGTTGGAAGAGAACCGGGGAGCTGTTTTTT. Amino acids: CASSIGGWKRTGELFF.

The chain employs TRBV30 and TRBJ1-2; D is unresolved. V was cut by 1 base and J by 4 bases, with 13 bases left in between. The germline gives CDR1 GTSNPN, CDR2 SVGIG (reference sequence). This CDR3 contains 14 residues. For the CDR3, the DNA is TGTGCCTGGAGTGGCCCGGGAAGTGGCTATGGCTACACCTTC. Translating it yields CAWSGPGSGYGYTF.

The V gene is TRBV1, the J gene TRBJ1-2; the table assigns TRBD1, which was not confirmed against the DNA. TRBV1 is shown as a pseudogene. The CDR3 runs to 18 residues. CDR3 in amino acids: CTSSQASAPADRGLGYTF. In DNA form, the CDR3 reads TGCACCAGCAGCCAAGCCTCAGCCCCAGCCGACAGGGGGCTTGGCTACACCTTC.

The gene calls are TRBV23-1 and TRBJ1-2, with 7 bases lining up with TRBD1. TRBV23-1 is an ORF for which the function is uncertain. The length of the CDR3 is 14 residues. Trimming at V came to 2 bases and at J to 4 bases, leaving 4 bases not matched to a gene. As DNA, the CDR3 is TGCGCCAGCAGTCAAACAGGGGCTTCCTATGGCTACACCTTC. This sequence encodes CASSQTGASYGYTF.

The V gene is TRBV28, the J gene TRBJ2-7; 7 nucleotides agree with TRBD2. Germline loops: CDR1 MDHEN, CDR2 SYDVKM. V was pared by 7 bases and J by 4 bases, with 13 bases of the junction left unmatched. The CDR3 totals 15 residues. Here the CDR3 DNA reads TGTGCCAGCATTGCCGCCGGGACTACTCGTTACGAGCAGTACTTC. Protein: CASIAAGTTRYEQYF.

The chain has TRBV29-1 and TRBJ2-7; D unclear. Trimming removed 4 bases from V and 1 base from J, with 8 bases in between. The germline CDR1 and CDR2 sequences are SQVTM and ANQGSEA. CDR3 size: 12 residues. CDR3: CSVGAGSYEQYF. The CDR3, as DNA: TGCAGCGTTGGGGCAGGATCCTACGAGCAGTACTTC.

The genes are TRBV4-3 and TRBJ1-1; D remains ambiguous. This CDR3 is built from 14 residues. V shed 4 bases and J shed 3 bases, with 12 bases lying between them. Germline-derived CDR1 and CDR2 are LGHNA and YSLEER. CDR3 amino acids: CASSPGSWDTEAFF. CDR3 bases: TGCGCCAGCAGCCCCGGTTCATGGGACACTGAAGCTTTCTTT.

To note about this clone: A far larger clone is a single base away, which makes a read error likely. Other DNA sequences in the same sample also yield this CDR3. V is TRBV7-9 and J is TRBJ1-1; 9 nucleotides align to TRBD1. This CDR3 comprises 14 residues. Germline V gene lookup returns CDR1 SEHNR and CDR2 FQNEAQ (reference sequence). The DNA for the CDR3 is TGTGCCAGCAGCTTATGGGACGGACAGGGGAGAACTTTCTTC. It is translated as CASSLWDGQGRTFF.

The rearrangement joins TRBV9 to TRBJ2-1, with 10 bases identical to TRBD2. The CDR3 loop spans 23 amino acids. V shed 2 bases, J shed 2 bases, and the junction held 25 bases outside the gene matches. Germline V CDR1 and CDR2: SGDLS, YYNGEE. For the CDR3, the DNA is TGTGCCAGCAGCGTTCGCCCACCCATTGGACTAGCGGAAAACAAAGACCCCTACAATGAGCAGTTCTTC. Residues: CASSVRPPIGLAENKDPYNEQFF. Full variable domain (rest looked up from reference TRBV9 and TRBJ2-1): DSGVTQTPKHLITATGQRVTLRCSPRSGDLSVYWYQQSLDQGLQFLIQYYNGEERAKGNILERFSAQQFPDLHSELNLSSLELGDSALYFCASSVRPPIGLAENKDPYNEQFFGPGTRLTVL.

The chain's CDR3 is CASSLGLTGSSYNEQFF. The CDR3 region has the DNA TGTGCCAGCAGCTTAGGACTTACAGGGAGCTCCTACAATGAGCAGTTCTTC. The chain carries TRBV7-2 and TRBJ2-1, with a tentative D call TRBD1 (6 bases). Trimming left V 1 base short and J 0 bases short, with 13 bases between. Germline CDR1 and CDR2: SGHTA and FQGNSA. The CDR3 covers 17 residues.

The rearrangement joins TRBV11-2 to TRBJ2-7; 7 bases agree with TRBD1. CDR3 length: 18 amino acids. The V gene end was trimmed by 6 bases and the J gene end by 3 bases; junction bases not matched to a gene: 20. Germline loops: CDR1 SGHAT, CDR2 FQNNGV. The CDR3 sequence: CASSSIAVWGQTFYEQYF. The CDR3 DNA reads TGTGCCAGCAGTTCGATCGCCGTCTGGGGACAGACCTTCTACGAGCAGTACTTC.

This chain joins TRBV18 and TRBJ1-5; 8 bases align to TRBD1. The V gene end was trimmed by 6 bases and the J gene end by 7 bases; junction bases not matched to a gene: 11. This CDR3 spans 15 amino acids. Germline-derived CDR1 and CDR2 are KGHSH and LQKENI. CDR3 region: CASSLDRVLFQPQHF. CDR3 bases: TGTGCCAGCTCCCTGGACAGGGTTCTCTTCCAGCCCCAGCATTTT.

To note about this clone: A single base is all that separates this from a far larger clone, so a read error is likely. This rearrangement joins TRBV6-5 to TRBJ2-3, with D maybe TRBD1 (5 bases). The germline V gene encodes CDR1 MNHEY and CDR2 SVGAGI. CDR3 size: 11 residues. V lost 6 bases, J lost 4 bases, and 5 bases lay in between. This CDR3 is CASRGPDTQYF. The CDR3 nucleotides are TGTGCCAGCAGGGGGCCAGATACGCAGTATTTT.

V is TRBV9 and J is TRBJ2-3; no reliable D call. The germline V and J ends were trimmed by 0 bases and 0 bases, with 8 bases remaining between them. The CDR3 loop spans 15 amino acids. The germline V gene has CDR1 SGDLS and CDR2 YYNGEE. As DNA, the CDR3 is TGTGCCAGCAGCGTAGGGGGTGGGAGCACAGATACGCAGTATTTT. Translation gives CASSVGGGSTDTQYF.

This clone was counted between two and nine times. CDR3 DNA sequence: TGTGCCAGCAGGAGACTAGCGGGAGGGCCTAGGGAGCTGTTTTTT. Its protein is CASRRLAGGPRELFF. The V and J genes are TRBV2 and TRBJ2-2, with 14 bases lining up with TRBD2. The junction had 6 bases not matched to a gene; V was cut back by 6 bases and J by 9 bases. The germline gives CDR1 SNHLY, CDR2 FYNNEI. The CDR3 has 15 residues.